The 17 T cell receptor beta chains listed next were all sequenced from one sample in a study of T cell changes during pregnancy in multiple sclerosis. Repertoires were generated with immunoSEQ multiplex PCR, while TCRdb's copy carries only in-frame clones and drops some. This table has nearly 110,000 clones, around 90% appearing once. The material was peripheral blood, obtained in the third trimester of pregnancy. The receptors derive from a female donor in good health, enrolled as a control in a pregnancy study.

V usage is TRBV18 and J usage is TRBJ1-1; D ambiguous. CDR3 length equals 14 residues. Trimming took 2 bases from V and 1 from J, leaving 8 bases between them. Germline-derived CDR1 and CDR2 are KGHSH and LQKENI. The CDR3 sequence is CASSPEQSNTEAFF. In nucleotides, the CDR3 is TGTGCCAGCTCACCAGAACAGTCGAACACTGAAGCTTTCTTT. Based on the CDR3 plus reference TRBV18 and TRBJ1-1, the full variable domain is NAGVMQNPRHLVRRRGQEARLRCSPMKGHSHVYWYRQLPEEGLKFMVYLQKENIIDESGMPKERFSAEFPKEGPSILRIQQVVRGDSAAYFCASSPEQSNTEAFFGQGTRLTVV.

This clone was counted once. The CDR3 loop is CASSLADSTNQPQHF. DNA of the CDR3: TGTGCCAGCAGCTTAGCCGACAGCACCAATCAGCCCCAGCATTTT. This sequence joins TRBV7-9 and TRBJ1-5; D is perhaps TRBD1 (5 bases). The length of the CDR3 is 15 residues. Trimming removed 0 bases at V and 3 bases at J, with 9 bases between. CDR1 is SEHNR and CDR2 is FQNEAQ in the germline V gene (reference sequence).

The chain combines TRBV7-2 with TRBJ1-6; 9 bases agree with TRBD1. This CDR3 is 16 amino acids long. J gave up 6 bases and V 2 bases, and 5 bases lay outside the gene matches. Germline loops: CDR1 SGHTA, CDR2 FQGNSA. DNA for the CDR3: TGTGCCAGCAGCTTATTATTGGGACAGGGTAATTCACCCCTCCACTTT. Translation: CASSLLLGQGNSPLHF.

This chain joins TRBV5-6 and TRBJ2-1; 8 bases agree with TRBD1. Trimming cost V 5 bases and J 1 base; bases outside gene matches: 17. The CDR3 has 19 residues. Looked up from germline, CDR1 is SGHDT and CDR2 is YYEEEE. The CDR3 sequence is CASSLPQGARHSSYNEQFF. The CDR3 coding sequence is TGTGCCAGCAGTCTGCCTCAGGGGGCGCGTCATTCGTCCTACAATGAGCAGTTCTTC.

This clone was seen just once. The V call is TRBV2, the J call TRBJ1-5; D might be TRBD1 (5 bases). The CDR3 extends over 16 amino acids. Germline V gene sequence: CDR1 SNHLY, CDR2 FYNNEI. The germline V and J ends were trimmed by 2 bases and 7 bases, with 18 bases remaining between them. In DNA form, the CDR3 reads TGTGCCAGCAGTGAATGGGGGGGGGTCGAGGAACAGCCCCAGCATTTT. Protein: CASSEWGGVEEQPQHF.

The chain employs TRBV6-1 and TRBJ1-2; 10 nucleotides match TRBD1. J was trimmed by 2 bases and V by 6 bases; bases with no gene match: 3. The CDR3 covers 14 residues. Germline V gene data show CDR1 as MNHNS and CDR2 as SASEGT. DNA for the CDR3: TGTGCCAGCAGGGGGACAGGGGAAAACTATGGCTACACCTTC. It encodes CASRGTGENYGYTF.

The V call is TRBV5-5, the J call TRBJ1-3; perhaps TRBD1 as D (6 bases). The CDR3 covers 15 residues. V gave up 2 bases and J gave up 12 bases, with 21 bases separating them. CDR1 SGHKS and CDR2 YYEKEE come from the germline V gene (reference sequence). Here the CDR3 DNA reads TGTGCCAGCAGCTTCTTGACAGGACCCTCCCAAGTCATATATTTT. Translation gives CASSFLTGPSQVIYF.

J is TRBJ2-3 and V is TRBV27, with D unresolved. V shed 3 bases and J shed 2 bases, with 3 bases lying between them. The CDR3 is made up of 12 amino acids. Per germline, CDR1 MNHEY and CDR2 SMNVEV (reference sequence). The CDR3 region has the DNA TGTGCCAGCAGTTTCTCCACAGATACGCAGTATTTT. It codes for CASSFSTDTQYF.

The rearrangement joins TRBV7-6 to TRBJ2-1; D not resolved. This CDR3 comprises 12 residues. V was pared by 1 base and J by 6 bases, with 4 bases between. Germline V gene sequence: CDR1 SGHVS, CDR2 FNYEAQ. CDR3 protein: CASSLDGNEQFF. For the CDR3, the DNA is TGTGCCAGCAGCTTAGACGGCAATGAGCAGTTCTTC.

The V and J genes are TRBV2 and TRBJ2-3, with D possibly being TRBD2 (5 bases). The CDR3 extends over 16 amino acids. CDR1 and CDR2 (germline): SNHLY, FYNNEI. V lost 6 bases and J 2 bases, leaving 18 bases between the germline ends. This chain's CDR3 is CASREALGAFTDTQYF. The DNA for the CDR3 is TGTGCCAGCAGGGAGGCCTTAGGAGCCTTCACAGATACGCAGTATTTT.

The chain joins TRBV6-6 to TRBJ2-1; TRBD1 matches 10 bases. The CDR3 loop spans 14 amino acids. The V and J ends lost 8 bases and 8 bases, in that order; junction bases with no gene match: 9. Germline V lookup: CDR1 MNHNY, CDR2 SVGAGI (reference sequence). In DNA form, the CDR3 reads TGTGCCAGCGGGGTAGGGGGACAGGGGTATGAGCAGTTCTTC. Protein: CASGVGGQGYEQFF.

The V gene is TRBV28, the J gene TRBJ1-1; D possibly corresponds to TRBD1 (6 bases). Germline loops: CDR1 MDHEN, CDR2 SYDVKM. V was clipped by 5 bases and J by 2 bases, with 12 bases between them. The CDR3 has 14 amino acids. The CDR3, as DNA: TGTGCCAGCAGTAGTACAGGGTATAACACTGAAGCTTTCTTT. This codes for CASSSTGYNTEAFF.

The chain recombines TRBV5-5 with TRBJ1-1; 10 nucleotides align to TRBD1. The CDR3 is made up of 18 amino acids. From germline, CDR1 is SGHKS and CDR2 YYEKEE (reference sequence). Losses at the gene ends were 1 base for V and 4 bases for J; bases not matched to a gene: 13. CDR3 in DNA: TGTGCCAGCAGCTTGACACTAGTGACAGGGGGCGCGGGCACTGAAGCTTTCTTT. Residues: CASSLTLVTGGAGTEAFF.

This chain links TRBV5-5 with TRBJ1-4; 7 nucleotides align to TRBD1. The CDR3 spans 20 residues. Trimming cost V 2 bases and J 0 bases; bases outside gene matches: 16. Per germline, CDR1 SGHKS and CDR2 YYEKEE (reference sequence). CDR3 sequence: CASSFSATGIIGATNEKLFF. The CDR3 nucleotides read TGTGCCAGCAGCTTTTCGGCGACAGGGATCATAGGGGCAACTAATGAAAAACTGTTTTTT.

The genes are TRBV27 and TRBJ2-7; the match to TRBD1 covers 7 bases. The V gene end was trimmed by 7 bases and the J gene end by 7 bases; junction bases not matched to a gene: 10. CDR1 is MNHEY, CDR2 SMNVEV, per germline (reference sequence). This CDR3 is 13 amino acids long. For the CDR3, the DNA is TGTGCCAGCACCCCTGTAGGGGGCTTAGAGCAGTACTTC. This encodes CASTPVGGLEQYF.

This rearrangement joins TRBV5-1 to TRBJ2-4; TRBD1 matches 10 bases. The CDR3 loop spans 15 amino acids. V was clipped by 0 bases and J by 8 bases; unmatched bases: 5. The germline V gene encodes CDR1 SGHRS and CDR2 YFSETQ. The CDR3 loop reads CASSLEGQGRDIQYF. CDR3 coding DNA: TGCGCCAGCAGCTTGGAGGGACAGGGGAGAGACATTCAGTACTTC. The variable domain in full, with the rest retrieved from reference TRBV5-1 and TRBJ2-4, is KAGVTQTPRYLIKTRGQQVTLSCSPISGHRSVSWYQQTPGQGLQFLFEYFSETQRNKGNFPGRFSGRQFSNSRSEMNVSTLELGDSALYLCASSLEGQGRDIQYFGAGTRLSVL.

The chain has TRBV10-3 and TRBJ1-2; possible D gene TRBD1, 5 bases. CDR3 length equals 12 residues. V was cut by 6 bases and J by 1 base, with 6 bases left in between. The germline CDR1 and CDR2 sequences are ENHRY and SYGVKD. The CDR3 DNA reads as TGTGCCATCAGGGGGCTTAACTATGGCTACACCTTC. The encoded protein is CAIRGLNYGYTF.